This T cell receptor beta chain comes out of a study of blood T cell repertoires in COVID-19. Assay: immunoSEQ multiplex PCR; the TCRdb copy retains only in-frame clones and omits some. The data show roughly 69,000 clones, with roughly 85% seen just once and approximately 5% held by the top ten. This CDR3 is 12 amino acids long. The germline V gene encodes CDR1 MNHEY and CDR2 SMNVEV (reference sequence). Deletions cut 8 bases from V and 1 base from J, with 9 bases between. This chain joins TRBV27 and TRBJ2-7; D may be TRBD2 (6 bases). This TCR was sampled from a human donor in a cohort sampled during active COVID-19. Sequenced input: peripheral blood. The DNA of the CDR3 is TGTGCCAGCGGTCGGGAGTCCTACGAGCAGTACTTC. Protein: CASGRESYEQYF.